This entry concerns a single T cell receptor (beta chain). The sample originates from a study of blood T cell repertoires in COVID-19. Study-level background: The United States, Italy and Spain supplied acute and convalescent COVID-19 samples.

Per the study methods: Amplification with reference gene primers provided the estimates of nucleated cell counts. The data were produced by immunoSEQ multiplex PCR, yet TCRdb's version contains in-frame clones alone and is incomplete. V and J calls and clone size are those listed in that table; D and trimming were worked out from the DNA. There are about 35,000 clones in the sample; 83% occur only once, and 3.6% lies in the top ten. V lost 7 bases and J lost 0, with 11 bases in between. The CDR3 consists of 14 residues. Per germline, CDR1 SGHRS and CDR2 YFSETQ. Material: peripheral blood. The TCR originated in a man aged 50-60 years with acute or convalescent COVID-19. This sequence joins TRBV5-1 and TRBJ1-3, with unresolved D. CDR3 sequence reads: CASGLESSGNTIYF. The CDR3 DNA reads as TGCGCCAGCGGCCTTGAAAGCTCTGGAAACACCATATATTTT. Full variable domain (missing parts from reference TRBV5-1 and TRBJ1-3): KAGVTQTPRYLIKTRGQQVTLSCSPISGHRSVSWYQQTPGQGLQFLFEYFSETQRNKGNFPGRFSGRQFSNSRSEMNVSTLELGDSALYLCASGLESSGNTIYFGEGSWLTVV.